The 22 T cell receptor beta chains presented below share a single source sample, sequenced in a study of Tregs in tolerant kidney transplant recipients. TCRdb's table, derived via immunoSEQ multiplex PCR, lists solely in-frame clones and lacks some. The sample holds 80,000 to 90,000 clones; more than 90% are singletons and the top ten take over 4%. Sequenced material: CD8+ T cells from blood. Every receptor here comes from a human donor in good health.

V gene TRBV7-9 combines with J gene TRBJ1-5; 10 bases line up with TRBD1. CDR3 length: 16 amino acids. The V gene end was trimmed by 1 base and the J gene end by 2 bases; junction bases not matched to a gene: 2. Germline loops: CDR1 SEHNR, CDR2 FQNEAQ (reference sequence). The DNA for the CDR3 is TGTGCCAGCAGCTTAGATGGGACAGGGGGCAATCAGCCCCAGCATTTT. The encoded protein is CASSLDGTGGNQPQHF. The whole variable domain, remainder taken from reference TRBV7-9 and TRBJ1-5, is DTGVSQNPRHKITKRGQNVTFRCDPISEHNRLYWYRQTLGQGPEFLTYFQNEAQLEKSRLLSDRFSAERPKGSFSTLEIQRTEQGDSAMYLCASSLDGTGGNQPQHFGDGTRLSIL.

This clone qualifies as medium-sized. The CDR3 DNA reads as TGCGCCAGCACGGACACCGGGGAGCTGTTTTTT. This codes for CASTDTGELFF. The chain has TRBV10-1 and TRBJ2-2; D is unclear. The ends were cut back, 7 bases at V and 3 bases at J, with 3 bases in the middle. The germline V gene encodes CDR1 WNHNN and CDR2 SYGVQD (reference sequence). CDR3 length: 11 amino acids.

The J gene is TRBJ2-7, the V gene TRBV27; maybe TRBD2 (7 bases). Between the trimmed V and J ends, which lost 5 bases and 3 bases, there was a span of 20 bases. CDR1 is MNHEY and CDR2 is SMNVEV in the germline V gene (reference sequence). This CDR3 is 16 amino acids long. CDR3 amino acids: CASSPSAGAEDYEQYF. CDR3 in DNA: TGTGCCAGCAGTCCCTCCGCGGGGGCCGAAGACTACGAGCAGTACTTC.

This chain uses TRBV2 with TRBJ2-2; TRBD2 matches 9 bases. The V segment lost 7 bases and the J segment 4 bases; nucleotides outside the gene matches: 13. The germline V gene has CDR1 SNHLY and CDR2 FYNNEI. There are 17 residues in the CDR3. The CDR3, as DNA: TGTGCCAGCATCCCGCGGGAGGGCCTTGGAGGCACCGGGGAGCTGTTTTTT. Its translation is CASIPREGLGGTGELFF. Filled out from reference TRBV2 and TRBJ2-2, the complete variable domain reads EPEVTQTPSHQVTQMGQEVILRCVPISNHLYFYWYRQILGQKVEFLVSFYNNEISEKSEIFDDQFSVERPDGSNFTLKIRSTKLEDSAMYFCASIPREGLGGTGELFFGEGSRLTVL.

This clone was counted only a few times. The chain has TRBV6-4 and TRBJ1-2; D is unresolved. Germline CDR1 is MRHNA and CDR2 is SNTAGT. The germline V and J ends were trimmed by 3 bases and 5 bases, with 10 bases remaining between them. The CDR3 spans 13 residues. The CDR3 coding sequence is TGTGCCAGCAGTGAGGGCAGAAAGTATGGCTACACCTTC. Translating it yields CASSEGRKYGYTF.

V gene TRBV6-5 combines with J gene TRBJ1-2; TRBD1 matches at 11 bases. Germline loops: CDR1 MNHEY, CDR2 SVGAGI. CDR3 length: 16 residues. V trimming: 0 bases; J trimming: 4 bases; junction bases outside the gene matches: 4. The chain's CDR3 is CASSYSRTGGLYGYTF. CDR3 nucleotides: TGTGCCAGCAGTTACTCCCGGACAGGGGGCCTCTATGGCTACACCTTC.

The rearrangement uses TRBV2 and TRBJ1-1; D is unresolved. Trimming took 4 bases from V and 1 from J, leaving 13 bases between them. This CDR3 region has 15 residues. The germline gives CDR1 SNHLY, CDR2 FYNNEI. The CDR3 reads CASSAWGGSNTEAFF. The CDR3 bases are TGTGCCAGCAGTGCCTGGGGAGGGTCGAACACTGAAGCTTTCTTT. Based on the CDR3 plus reference TRBV2 and TRBJ1-1, the full variable domain is EPEVTQTPSHQVTQMGQEVILRCVPISNHLYFYWYRQILGQKVEFLVSFYNNEISEKSEIFDDQFSVERPDGSNFTLKIRSTKLEDSAMYFCASSAWGGSNTEAFFGQGTRLTVV.

J is TRBJ1-1 and V is TRBV5-6, with 9 bases matching TRBD1. The V and J ends lost 1 base and 6 bases, in that order; junction bases with no gene match: 1. The germline gives CDR1 SGHDT, CDR2 YYEEEE. There are 13 residues in the CDR3. The CDR3 coding sequence is TGTGCCAGCAGCTTGACAGGGGGCTCTGAAGCTTTCTTT. Its protein product is CASSLTGGSEAFF.

This clone was counted a single time. V and J are TRBV19 and TRBJ2-1; 15 bases agree with TRBD2. With 5 bases clipped from V and 8 bases from J, the junction kept 10 bases outside the gene matches. The CDR3 runs 17 residues. Germline V lookup: CDR1 LNHDA, CDR2 SQIVND (reference sequence). Here the CDR3 reads CASSLGLAGGYDHEQFF. Written as DNA, the CDR3 is TGTGCCAGTAGTTTAGGACTAGCGGGAGGGTATGATCATGAGCAGTTCTTC.

J is TRBJ1-4 and V is TRBV21-1. TRBV21-1 is a pseudogene segment. This CDR3 is built from 12 residues. Here the CDR3 DNA reads TGTGCCAGCAGCACGTTTCTGGAAAAACTGTTTTTT. Translated, it gives CASSTFLEKLFF.

The chain combines TRBV11-2 with TRBJ1-2; D remains ambiguous. This CDR3 spans 13 amino acids. V lost 4 bases and J 8 bases, leaving 14 bases between the germline ends. The germline gives CDR1 SGHAT, CDR2 FQNNGV. The CDR3 sequence: CASSSVFRLGYTF. The CDR3, as DNA: TGTGCCAGCAGCTCCGTCTTTCGTTTAGGCTACACCTTC.

The chain is built from TRBV2 and TRBJ2-7, with D tentatively TRBD2 (6 bases). Trimming removed 4 bases at V and 1 base at J, with 17 bases between. The CDR3 is 16 residues long. Per the germline V gene, CDR1 is SNHLY and CDR2 is FYNNEI. The chain's CDR3 is CASSGGVTLASYEQYF. In DNA form, the CDR3 reads TGTGCCAGCAGTGGGGGGGTGACATTGGCGTCCTACGAGCAGTACTTC.

A remark on this clone: Other DNA sequences in this sample translate to the same CDR3. The rearrangement links TRBV7-9 to TRBJ2-7; D unresolved. This CDR3 is 11 amino acids long. Germline CDR1 and CDR2: SEHNR and FQNEAQ (reference sequence). Trimming cost V 3 bases and J 6 bases, with 6 bases left between them. CDR3 sequence (DNA): TGTGCCAGCAGCTTTTCGGGCGAGCAGTACTTC. Its protein product is CASSFSGEQYF.

V and J are TRBV2 and TRBJ1-2; 8 bases align to TRBD1. In germline, CDR1 is SNHLY, CDR2 FYNNEI. V trimming: 6 bases; J trimming: 4 bases; junction bases outside the gene matches: 13. The CDR3 consists of 16 residues. This CDR3 is CASSDADRALRYGYTF. CDR3 bases: TGTGCCAGCAGCGACGCGGACAGGGCCCTTCGCTATGGCTACACCTTC.

The chain recombines TRBV5-1 with TRBJ2-7, with D tentatively TRBD1 (5 bases). Trimming cost V 1 base and J 3 bases, with 11 bases left between them. The CDR3 length is 14 residues. CDR1 and CDR2 (germline): SGHRS, YFSETQ. CDR3 region: CASSLSDSSYEQYF. As DNA, the CDR3 is TGCGCCAGCAGCTTGAGCGACAGTAGCTACGAGCAGTACTTC.

The chain links TRBV5-6 to TRBJ2-3; TRBD2 aligns across 15 bases. This CDR3 is built from 19 residues. V gave up 2 bases and J gave up 0 bases; unmatched junction bases: 7. Per germline, CDR1 SGHDT and CDR2 YYEEEE. The CDR3 DNA is TGTGCCAGCAGCTTTTTGGGGACTAGCGGGAGGAGGAGCACAGATACGCAGTATTTT. This translates into CASSFLGTSGRRSTDTQYF. The whole variable domain, remainder taken from reference TRBV5-6 and TRBJ2-3, is DAGVTQSPTHLIKTRGQQVTLRCSPKSGHDTVSWYQQALGQGPQFIFQYYEEEERQRGNFPDRFSGHQFPNYSSELNVNALLLGDSALYLCASSFLGTSGRRSTDTQYFGPGTRLTVL.

The chain is built from TRBV10-3 and TRBJ1-5; 9 bases agree with TRBD1. This CDR3 comprises 16 residues. V lost 6 bases, J lost 2 bases, and 8 bases stayed unmatched. Germline V gives CDR1 ENHRY, CDR2 SYGVKD. For the CDR3, the DNA is TGTGCCATCAGCGCAACAGGGGGCGTTGGCAATCAGCCCCAGCATTTT. Protein sequence: CAISATGGVGNQPQHF.

J is TRBJ2-7 and V is TRBV4-2, with 7 bases lining up with TRBD1. The germline V gene encodes CDR1 LGHNA and CDR2 YNFKEQ. With V trimmed by 1 base and J by 1 base, 1 base remained unmatched. The CDR3 spans 14 residues. CDR3 DNA sequence: TGTGCCAGCAGCCAAGGGGGACAGTCCTACGAGCAGTACTTC. Residues: CASSQGGQSYEQYF.

The rearrangement links TRBV6-8 to TRBJ2-7; 8 bases are a match to TRBD1. The germline CDR1 and CDR2 sequences are MNHGY and SAAAGT. V shed 2 bases and J 3 bases; nucleotides not matched to a gene: 18. CDR3 length: 19 residues. The CDR3 sequence: CASSYNSGQEFPNFYEQYF. The DNA of the CDR3 is TGTGCCAGCAGTTACAATTCGGGACAGGAATTTCCCAACTTCTACGAGCAGTACTTC.

J is TRBJ2-7 and V is TRBV4-1, with a possible D match to TRBD1 (6 bases). Germline CDR1 MGHRA, CDR2 YSYEKL. This CDR3 spans 12 amino acids. V dropped 1 base and J dropped 6 bases, with 7 bases sitting between them. DNA of the CDR3: TGCGCCAGCAGCCAAGGGGGGCTCGAGCAGTACTTC. Its translation: CASSQGGLEQYF.

J is TRBJ2-7 and V is TRBV29-1, with a weak D call TRBD2 (5 bases). The CDR3 runs 14 residues. Germline CDR1 reads SQVTM; CDR2 reads ANQGSEA. The V end lost 5 bases, the J end lost 3 bases, and 17 bases lay between the germline ends. The chain's CDR3 is CSVSVARAGYEQYF. The CDR3 DNA sequence: TGCAGCGTTTCCGTAGCGAGAGCAGGCTACGAGCAGTACTTC.

V usage is TRBV27 and J usage is TRBJ2-7, with 9 nucleotides matching TRBD1. In germline, CDR1 is MNHEY, CDR2 SMNVEV (reference sequence). The V and J ends lost 3 bases and 5 bases, in that order; junction bases with no gene match: 11. This CDR3 contains 16 residues. CDR3 region: CASSFSAGTGLHEQYF. The CDR3 coding sequence is TGTGCCAGCAGTTTTAGCGCAGGGACAGGGCTCCACGAGCAGTACTTC.